This T cell receptor beta chain comes out of a study of T cell responses to AZD1222 COVID-19 vaccine. This CDR3 has 13 residues. J gave up 4 bases and V 6 bases, and 3 bases lay outside the gene matches. From germline, CDR1 is ENHRY and CDR2 SYGVKD. Data came from immunoSEQ multiplex PCR; TCRdb stores just in-frame clones and leaves some out. The data contain around 120,000 clones, about 88% of them seen just once; the ten biggest clones take up about 10%. There are a few counts of this clone. This chain joins TRBV10-3 and TRBJ1-1, with 9 bases that match TRBD1. The source of this sequence is an adult in good health. Sequencing was performed on peripheral blood, taken on day 0 of AZD1222 vaccination. The chain's CDR3 is CAISETGGTEAFF. CDR3 coding DNA: TGTGCCATCAGCGAGACAGGGGGCACTGAAGCTTTCTTT.